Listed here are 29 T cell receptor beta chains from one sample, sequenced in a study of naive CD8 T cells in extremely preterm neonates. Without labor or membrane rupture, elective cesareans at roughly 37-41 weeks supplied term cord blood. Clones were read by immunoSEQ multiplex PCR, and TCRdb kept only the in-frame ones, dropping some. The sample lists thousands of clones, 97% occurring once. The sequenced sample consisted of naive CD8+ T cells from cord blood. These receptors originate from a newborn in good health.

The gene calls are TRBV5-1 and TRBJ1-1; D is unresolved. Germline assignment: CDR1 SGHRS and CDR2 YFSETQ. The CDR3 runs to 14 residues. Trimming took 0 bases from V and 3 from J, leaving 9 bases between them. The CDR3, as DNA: TGCGCCAGCAGCTTGGATGGGCCCCACACTGAAGCTTTCTTT. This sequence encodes CASSLDGPHTEAFF.

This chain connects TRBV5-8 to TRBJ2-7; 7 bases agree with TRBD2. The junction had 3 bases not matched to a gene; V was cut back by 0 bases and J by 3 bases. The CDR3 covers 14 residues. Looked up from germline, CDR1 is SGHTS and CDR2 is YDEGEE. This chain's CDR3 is CASSLGGRDYEQYF. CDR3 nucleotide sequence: TGTGCCAGCAGCTTGGGAGGGAGGGACTACGAGCAGTACTTC. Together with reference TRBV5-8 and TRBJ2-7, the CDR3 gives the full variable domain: EAGVTQSPTHLIKTRGQQATLRCSPISGHTSVYWYQQALGLGLQFLLWYDEGEERNRGNFPPRFSGRQFPNYSSELNVNALELEDSALYLCASSLGGRDYEQYFGPGTRLTVT.

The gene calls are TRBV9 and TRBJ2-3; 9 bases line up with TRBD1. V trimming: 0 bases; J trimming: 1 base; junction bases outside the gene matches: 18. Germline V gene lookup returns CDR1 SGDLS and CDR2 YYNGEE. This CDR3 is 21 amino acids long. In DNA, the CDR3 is TGTGCCAGCAGCGTAGCTCCCGGACAGGGGTTCTCCGGGGGGCGCACAGATACGCAGTATTTT. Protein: CASSVAPGQGFSGGRTDTQYF.

The CDR3 DNA is TGTGCCAGCAGCTTCGAGGGTCACAGGGGGGGGGAGACCCAGTACTTC. Protein sequence: CASSFEGHRGGETQYF. The gene calls are TRBV7-2 and TRBJ2-5, with D perhaps TRBD1 (8 bases). The CDR3 covers 16 residues. The V gene's germline CDR1 is SGHTA and CDR2 FQGNSA. Trimming shortened V by 3 bases and J by 5 bases, and 19 bases separated the two germline ends. The full variable domain, with the rest looked up from reference TRBV7-2 and TRBJ2-5, is GAGVSQSPSNKVTEKGKDVELRCDPISGHTALYWYRQSLGQGLEFLIYFQGNSAPDKSGLPSDRFSAERTGGSVSTLTIQRTQQEDSAVYLCASSFEGHRGGETQYFGPGTRLLVL.

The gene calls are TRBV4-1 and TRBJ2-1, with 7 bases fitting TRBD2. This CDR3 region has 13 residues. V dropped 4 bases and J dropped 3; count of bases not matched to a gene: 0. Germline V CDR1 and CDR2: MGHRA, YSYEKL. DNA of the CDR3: TGCGCCAGCAGCCGGACTAGCTACAATGAGCAGTTCTTC. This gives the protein CASSRTSYNEQFF.

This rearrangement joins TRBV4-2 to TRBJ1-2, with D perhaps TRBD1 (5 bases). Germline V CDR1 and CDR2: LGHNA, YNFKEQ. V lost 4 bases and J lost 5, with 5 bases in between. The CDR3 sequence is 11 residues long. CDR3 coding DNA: TGTGCCAGCAGCCCAGGGTATGGCTACACCTTC. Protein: CASSPGYGYTF.

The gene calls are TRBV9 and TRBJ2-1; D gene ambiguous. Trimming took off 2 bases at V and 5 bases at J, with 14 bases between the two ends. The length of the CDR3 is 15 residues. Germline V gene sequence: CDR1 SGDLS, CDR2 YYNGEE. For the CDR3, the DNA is TGTGCCAGCAGCGTTTTCAGGTTCCCCCACAATGAGCAGTTCTTC. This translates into CASSVFRFPHNEQFF.

CDR3 nucleotides: TGTGCCAGTAGTATCAACGGGGCGCAGTATTTT. Protein product: CASSINGAQYF. This chain uses TRBV19 with TRBJ2-3; weak D call: TRBD2 (5 bases). V dropped 3 bases and J dropped 10 bases, with 8 bases sitting between them. Germline CDR1 is LNHDA and CDR2 is SQIVND (reference sequence). CDR3 length: 11 amino acids.

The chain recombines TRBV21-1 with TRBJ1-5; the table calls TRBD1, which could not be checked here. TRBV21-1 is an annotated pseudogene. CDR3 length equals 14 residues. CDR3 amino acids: CASSKAGGYQPQHF. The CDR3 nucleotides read TGTGCCAGCAGCAAAGCAGGGGGCTATCAGCCCCAGCATTTT.

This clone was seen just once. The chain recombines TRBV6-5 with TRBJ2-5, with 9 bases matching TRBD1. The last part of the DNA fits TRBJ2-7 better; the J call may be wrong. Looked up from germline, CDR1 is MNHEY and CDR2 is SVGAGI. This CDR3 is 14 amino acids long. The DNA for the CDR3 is TGTGCCAGCAGCCCACAGGGGGCAGCCCACGAGCAGTACTTC. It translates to CASSPQGAAHEQYF.

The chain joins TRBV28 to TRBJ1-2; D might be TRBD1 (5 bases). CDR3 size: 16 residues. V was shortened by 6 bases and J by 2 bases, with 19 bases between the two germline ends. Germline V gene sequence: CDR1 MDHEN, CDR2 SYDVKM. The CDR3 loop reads CASSRAPSGSNYGYTF. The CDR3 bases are TGTGCCAGCAGCCGGGCTCCCTCAGGGTCAAACTATGGCTACACCTTC.

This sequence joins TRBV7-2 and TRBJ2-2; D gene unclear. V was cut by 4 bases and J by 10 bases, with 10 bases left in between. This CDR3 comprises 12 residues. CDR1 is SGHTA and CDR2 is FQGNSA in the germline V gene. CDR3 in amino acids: CASSWSNVELFF. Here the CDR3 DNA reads TGTGCCAGCAGCTGGAGTAATGTGGAGCTGTTTTTT.

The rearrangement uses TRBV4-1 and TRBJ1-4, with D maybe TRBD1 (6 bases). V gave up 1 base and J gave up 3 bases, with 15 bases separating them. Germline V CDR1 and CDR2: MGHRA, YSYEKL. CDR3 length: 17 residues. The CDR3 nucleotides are TGCGCCAGCAGCCAAGTCCACGCAGGGGCAGCTAATGAAAAACTGTTTTTT. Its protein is CASSQVHAGAANEKLFF.

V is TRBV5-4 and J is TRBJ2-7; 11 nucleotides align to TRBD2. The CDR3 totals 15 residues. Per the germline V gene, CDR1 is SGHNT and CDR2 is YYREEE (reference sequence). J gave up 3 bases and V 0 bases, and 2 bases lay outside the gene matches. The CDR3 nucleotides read TGTGCCAGCAGCTTGGAAACTAGCGGGGGCTACGAGCAGTACTTC. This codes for CASSLETSGGYEQYF.

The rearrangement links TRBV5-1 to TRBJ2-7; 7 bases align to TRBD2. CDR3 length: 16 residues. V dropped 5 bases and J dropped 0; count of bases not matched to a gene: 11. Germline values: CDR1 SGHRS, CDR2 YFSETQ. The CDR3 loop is CASRPSSGLPSYEQYF. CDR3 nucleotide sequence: TGCGCCAGCAGGCCATCTAGCGGCCTCCCCTCCTACGAGCAGTACTTC.

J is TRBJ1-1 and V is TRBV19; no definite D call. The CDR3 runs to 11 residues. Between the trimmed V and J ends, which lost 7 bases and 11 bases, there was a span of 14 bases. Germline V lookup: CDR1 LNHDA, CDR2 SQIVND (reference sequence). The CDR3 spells CASTFSEKAFF. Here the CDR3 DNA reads TGTGCCAGTACCTTCTCAGAAAAGGCTTTCTTT.

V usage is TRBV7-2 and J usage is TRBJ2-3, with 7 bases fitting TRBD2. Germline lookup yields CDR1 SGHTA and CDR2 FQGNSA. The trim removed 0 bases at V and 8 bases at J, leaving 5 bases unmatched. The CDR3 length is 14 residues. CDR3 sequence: CASSLAGGGGTQYF. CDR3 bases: TGTGCCAGCAGCTTAGCGGGGGGGGGAGGTACGCAGTATTTT.

CDR3 nucleotide sequence: TGTGCCAGCAGCTCAGGGGACGAGCAGTACTTC. Its translation is CASSSGDEQYF. The V call is TRBV11-1, the J call TRBJ2-7, with D possibly being TRBD1 (6 bases). CDR1 and CDR2 from the germline V gene are SGHAT and FQDESV (reference sequence). V shed 4 bases and J shed 5 bases, with 6 bases lying between them. This CDR3 region has 11 residues.

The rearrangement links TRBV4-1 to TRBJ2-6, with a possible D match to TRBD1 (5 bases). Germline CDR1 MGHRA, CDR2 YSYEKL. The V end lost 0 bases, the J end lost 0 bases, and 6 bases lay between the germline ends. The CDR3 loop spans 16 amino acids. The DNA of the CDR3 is TGCGCCAGCAGCCAAGATGGACACTCTGGGGCCAACGTCCTGACTTTC. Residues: CASSQDGHSGANVLTF.

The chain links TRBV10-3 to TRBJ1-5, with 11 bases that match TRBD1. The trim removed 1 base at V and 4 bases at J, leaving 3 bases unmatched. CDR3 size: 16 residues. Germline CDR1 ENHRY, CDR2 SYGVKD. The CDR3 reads CAISEWGQGGNQPQHF. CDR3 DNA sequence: TGTGCCATCAGTGAGTGGGGACAGGGGGGAAATCAGCCCCAGCATTTT.

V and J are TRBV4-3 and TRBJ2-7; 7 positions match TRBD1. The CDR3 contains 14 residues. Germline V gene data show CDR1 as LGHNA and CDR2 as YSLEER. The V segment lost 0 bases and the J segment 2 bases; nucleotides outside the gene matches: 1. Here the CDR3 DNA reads TGCGCCAGCAGCCAAGATGGACAGGCCTACGAGCAGTACTTC. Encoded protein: CASSQDGQAYEQYF.

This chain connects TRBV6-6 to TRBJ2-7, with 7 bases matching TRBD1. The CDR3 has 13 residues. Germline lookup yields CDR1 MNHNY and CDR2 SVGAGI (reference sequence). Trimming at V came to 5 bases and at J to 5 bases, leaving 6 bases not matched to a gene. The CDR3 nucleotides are TGTGCCAGCAGTCCAAACAGGGGCCACGAGCAGTACTTC. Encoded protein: CASSPNRGHEQYF.

CDR3 residues: CASSSRLAGAVYEQYF. The CDR3 DNA is TGTGCCAGCAGCTCTCGCCTAGCGGGAGCTGTCTACGAGCAGTACTTC. The chain has TRBV7-9 and TRBJ2-7; TRBD2 aligns across 10 bases. Germline lookup yields CDR1 SEHNR and CDR2 FQNEAQ (reference sequence). J was trimmed by 3 bases and V by 4 bases; bases with no gene match: 9. CDR3 size: 16 residues.

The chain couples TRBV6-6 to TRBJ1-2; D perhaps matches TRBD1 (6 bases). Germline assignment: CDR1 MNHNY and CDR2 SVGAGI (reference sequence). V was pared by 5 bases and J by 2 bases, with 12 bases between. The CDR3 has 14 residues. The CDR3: CASSDDTGNYGYTF. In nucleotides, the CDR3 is TGTGCCAGCAGTGACGATACAGGGAACTATGGCTACACCTTC.

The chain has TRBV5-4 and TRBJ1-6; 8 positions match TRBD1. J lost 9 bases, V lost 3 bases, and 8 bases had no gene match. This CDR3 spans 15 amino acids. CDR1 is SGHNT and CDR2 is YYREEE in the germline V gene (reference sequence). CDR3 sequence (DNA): TGTGCCAGCAGCTCCGGGTCAGGGGGCGGTTCACCCCTCCACTTT. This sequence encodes CASSSGSGGGSPLHF.

The CDR3 sequence is CASSFRDRVGDEQYF. The DNA of the CDR3 is TGCGCCAGCAGCTTTAGGGACAGGGTTGGCGACGAGCAGTACTTC. The chain links TRBV5-1 to TRBJ2-5; 9 bases map to TRBD1. The assigned J gene may be wrong: the sequence end matches TRBJ2-7 better. Germline V gene data show CDR1 as SGHRS and CDR2 as YFSETQ. The CDR3 consists of 15 residues.

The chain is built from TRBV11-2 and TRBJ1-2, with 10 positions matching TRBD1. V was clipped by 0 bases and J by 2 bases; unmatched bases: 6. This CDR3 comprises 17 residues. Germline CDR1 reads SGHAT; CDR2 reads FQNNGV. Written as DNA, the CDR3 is TGTGCCAGCAGCTTAGATGTTAAGGACAGGGGGAACTATGGCTACACCTTC. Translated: CASSLDVKDRGNYGYTF.

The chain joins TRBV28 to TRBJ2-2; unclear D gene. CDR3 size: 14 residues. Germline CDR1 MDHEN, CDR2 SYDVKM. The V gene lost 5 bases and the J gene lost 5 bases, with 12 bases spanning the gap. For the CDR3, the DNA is TGTGCCAGCAGTGCCTCAACTCGTACCGGGGAGCTGTTTTTT. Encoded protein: CASSASTRTGELFF.

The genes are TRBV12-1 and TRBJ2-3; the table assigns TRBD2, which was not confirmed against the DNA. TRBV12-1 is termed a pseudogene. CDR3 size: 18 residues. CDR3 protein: CASSFDLRGRAKADTQYF. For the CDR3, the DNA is TGTGCCAGCAGCTTTGATTTGCGCGGGAGGGCCAAGGCAGATACGCAGTATTTT.